Sequencing of this T cell receptor (beta chain) was carried out in a study of molecular identifiers for immune sequencing clone quantification. The study's findings and limits: Over 98% of effector molecules, yet under 1% of naive-cell molecules, were held by clones above 20 RNA copies.

In the sort, naive CD8 T cells were defined as CD8+CD4-CCR7+CD45RA+. Each CDR3 protein is one row after TCRdb ran MiXCR on the PCR reads. This sample has approximately 630,000 distinct CDR3 sequences, with 25% found just once. This clonotype was seen a handful of times. The antigen is not known. The sequence derives from a human donor in good health. Some libraries in this study had Jurkat cell RNA spiked in. The sequenced sample was naive CD8+ T cells from blood, with Jurkat cell RNA spiked in. The subset here: FACS-sorted CD8+CD4-CCR7+CD45RA+ naive T cells.

The CDR3 is CAWSGGSSGNTIYF. Written as DNA, the CDR3 is TGTGCCTGGAGTGGGGGTAGCTCTGGAAACACCATATATTTT. The chain carries TRBV30 and TRBJ1-3; D is unclear. The V end was cut by 1 base, the J end by 0 bases, with 7 bases between. The CDR3 extends over 14 amino acids. Per the germline V gene, CDR1 is GTSNPN and CDR2 is SVGIG (reference sequence). Using reference TRBV30 and TRBJ1-3 for the parts outside the CDR3, the full variable domain is SQTIHQWPATLVQPVGSPLSLECTVEGTSNPNLYWYRQAAGRGLQLLFYSVGIGQISSEVPQNLSASRPQDRQFILSSKKLLLSDSGFYLCAWSGGSSGNTIYFGEGSWLTVV.